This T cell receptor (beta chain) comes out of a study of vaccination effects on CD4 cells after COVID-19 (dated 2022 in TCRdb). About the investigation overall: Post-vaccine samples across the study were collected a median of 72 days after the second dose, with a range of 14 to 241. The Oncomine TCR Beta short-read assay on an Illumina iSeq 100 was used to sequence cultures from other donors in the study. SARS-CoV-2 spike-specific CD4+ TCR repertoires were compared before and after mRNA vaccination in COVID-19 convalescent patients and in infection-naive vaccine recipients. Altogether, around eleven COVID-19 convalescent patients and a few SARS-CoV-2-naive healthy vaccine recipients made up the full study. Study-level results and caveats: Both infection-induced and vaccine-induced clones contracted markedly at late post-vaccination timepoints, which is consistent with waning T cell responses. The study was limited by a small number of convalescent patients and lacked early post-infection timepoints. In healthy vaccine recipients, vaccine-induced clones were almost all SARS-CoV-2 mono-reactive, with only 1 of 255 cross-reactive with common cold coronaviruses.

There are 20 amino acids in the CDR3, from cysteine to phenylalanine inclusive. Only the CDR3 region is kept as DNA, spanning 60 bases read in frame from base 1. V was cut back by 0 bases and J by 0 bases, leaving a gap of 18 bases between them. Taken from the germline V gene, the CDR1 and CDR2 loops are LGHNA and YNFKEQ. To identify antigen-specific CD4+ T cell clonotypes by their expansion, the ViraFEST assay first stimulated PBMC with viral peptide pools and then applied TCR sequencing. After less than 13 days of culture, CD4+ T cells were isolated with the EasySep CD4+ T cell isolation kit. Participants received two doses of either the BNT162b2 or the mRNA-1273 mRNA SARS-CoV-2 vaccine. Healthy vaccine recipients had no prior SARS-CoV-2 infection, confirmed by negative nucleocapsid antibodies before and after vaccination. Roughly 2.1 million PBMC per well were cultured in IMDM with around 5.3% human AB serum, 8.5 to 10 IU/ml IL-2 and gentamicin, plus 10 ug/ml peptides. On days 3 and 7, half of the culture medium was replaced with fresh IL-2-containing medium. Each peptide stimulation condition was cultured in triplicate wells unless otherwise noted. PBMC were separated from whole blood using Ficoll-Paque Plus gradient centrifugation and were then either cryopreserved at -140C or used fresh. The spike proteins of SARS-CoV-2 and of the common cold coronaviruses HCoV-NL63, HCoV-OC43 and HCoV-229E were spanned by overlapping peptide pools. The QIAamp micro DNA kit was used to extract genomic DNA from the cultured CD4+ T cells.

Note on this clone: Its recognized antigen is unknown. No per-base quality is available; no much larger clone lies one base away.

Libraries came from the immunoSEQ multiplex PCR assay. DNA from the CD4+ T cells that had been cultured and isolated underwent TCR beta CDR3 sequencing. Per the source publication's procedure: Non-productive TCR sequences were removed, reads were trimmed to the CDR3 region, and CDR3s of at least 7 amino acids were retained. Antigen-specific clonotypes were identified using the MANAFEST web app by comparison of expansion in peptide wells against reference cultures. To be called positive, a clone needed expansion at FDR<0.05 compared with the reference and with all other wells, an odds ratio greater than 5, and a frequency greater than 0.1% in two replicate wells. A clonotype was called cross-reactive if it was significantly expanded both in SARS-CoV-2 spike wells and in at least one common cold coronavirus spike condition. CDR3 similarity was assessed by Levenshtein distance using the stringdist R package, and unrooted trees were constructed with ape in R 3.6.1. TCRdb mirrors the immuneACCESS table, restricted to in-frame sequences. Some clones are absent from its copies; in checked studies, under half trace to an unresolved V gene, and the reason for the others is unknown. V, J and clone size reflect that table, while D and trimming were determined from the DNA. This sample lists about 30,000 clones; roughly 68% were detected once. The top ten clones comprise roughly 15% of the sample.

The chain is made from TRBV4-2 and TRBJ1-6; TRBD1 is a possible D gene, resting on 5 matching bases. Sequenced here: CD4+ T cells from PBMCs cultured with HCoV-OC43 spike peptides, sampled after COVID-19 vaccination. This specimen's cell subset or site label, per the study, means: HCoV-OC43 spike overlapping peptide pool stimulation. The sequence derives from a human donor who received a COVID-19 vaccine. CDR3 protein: CASSQERMGRASSYNSPLHF. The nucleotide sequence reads TGTGCCAGCAGCCAAGAACGTATGGGCAGGGCGAGCTCCTATAATTCACCCCTCCACTTT.